The 31 T cell receptor beta chains reported below all come from one sample, sequenced in a study of blood T cells in healthy people across ages. A sample-barcoded 5' primer and a J-beta primer mix were used in a second PCR of roughly 6 to 11 cycles. TCRdb reanalysed the 5' RACE reads using MiXCR and keeps one entry per CDR3 protein. The sample holds about 780,000 distinct CDR3 sequences, about half seen once. Material for sequencing was blood. These receptor sequences come from a man older than 75 in good health.

This clonotype was seen repeatedly, ten times or more. The chain combines TRBV12-3 or TRBV12-4 with TRBJ1-1, with a weak D call TRBD1 (6 bases). Trimming shortened V by 8 bases and J by 3 bases, and 19 bases separated the two germline ends. The CDR3 consists of 15 residues. CDR3 DNA: TGTGCCAGCTTCCGCAGGGGCCCGGGGGACACTGAAGCTTTCTTT. Its protein is CASFRRGPGDTEAFF.

Worth noting for this clonotype: Mismatch with germline at one junction end may stem from a read error. The CDR3, as DNA: TGTGCCGCCAGTGAACAAGACAGGGGATTGAACACTGAAGCTTTCTTT. Amino acid sequence: CAASEQDRGLNTEAFF. The rearrangement uses TRBV24-1 and TRBJ1-1; 8 bases line up with TRBD1. The CDR3 runs 16 residues. CDR1 is KGHDR, CDR2 SFDVKD, per germline.

CDR3 nucleotide sequence: TGTGCCAGCAGTCCTGGGACTAGCGGGAGCCCAGATACGCAGTATTTT. Translation gives CASSPGTSGSPDTQYF. The V call is TRBV27, the J call TRBJ2-3; 14 nucleotides line up with TRBD2. This CDR3 is built from 16 residues. The ends lost 5 bases at V and 4 bases at J; junction bases unmatched: 5. The germline gives CDR1 MNHEY, CDR2 SMNVEV (reference sequence).

With regard to this clonotype: Compared with germline, one end of the junction differs, possibly owing to a read error. The gene calls are TRBV12-3 or TRBV12-4 and TRBJ1-5, with D possibly being TRBD1 (5 bases). CDR3 length: 12 amino acids. The CDR3 protein is CASSLATGPQHF. CDR3 sequence (DNA): TGTGCCAGCAGTCTAGCCACAGGGCCCCAGCATTTT.

J is TRBJ2-1 and V is TRBV29-1; no clear D gene. The CDR3 is 12 residues long. The germline CDR1 and CDR2 sequences are SQVTM and ANQGSEA. V dropped 4 bases and J dropped 0 bases, with 4 bases sitting between them. CDR3 nucleotide sequence: TGCAGCGTTGGTTACTCCTACAATGAGCAGTTCTTC. Translation: CSVGYSYNEQFF.

The table lists this clonotype with a few counts. Written as DNA, the CDR3 is TGTGCCAGCAGCCCGACGGAGATATCCTACGAGCAGTACTTC. Translating gives CASSPTEISYEQYF. The rearrangement uses TRBV6-1 and TRBJ2-7; D is uncertain. The CDR3 is made up of 14 amino acids. Trimming pared 6 bases from V and 1 base from J, leaving 13 bases between. Per the germline V gene, CDR1 is MNHNS and CDR2 is SASEGT.

The CDR3 loop is CASSPGLGSAYEQYF. CDR3 coding DNA: TGTGCCAGCAGTCCAGGGCTCGGTAGCGCCTACGAGCAGTACTTC. The gene calls are TRBV9 and TRBJ2-7; either TRBD1 or TRBD2 may fit D (5 bases each). V was clipped by 5 bases and J by 2 bases, with 17 bases between them. The CDR3 has 15 amino acids. Germline assignment: CDR1 SGDLS and CDR2 YYNGEE.

On this clonotype itself: Mismatch with germline at one junction end may stem from a read error. This chain joins TRBV27 and TRBJ2-1, with D maybe TRBD2 (6 bases). Germline CDR1 MNHEY, CDR2 SMNVEV (reference sequence). The CDR3 totals 15 residues. The CDR3 sequence: CATRRAGINYNERFF. The CDR3 coding sequence is TGTGCCACCCGAAGGGCGGGGATTAACTACAATGAGCGGTTCTTC.

This rearrangement joins TRBV5-1 to TRBJ1-6, with D tentatively TRBD1 (6 bases). Trimming removed 4 bases from V and 5 bases from J, with 16 bases in between. This CDR3 is 16 amino acids long. Looked up from germline, CDR1 is SGHRS and CDR2 is YFSETQ. The CDR3 protein is CASSVTGTLNNSPLHF. CDR3 in DNA: TGCGCCAGCAGCGTAACCGGGACATTGAATAATTCACCCCTCCACTTT.

The chain uses TRBV12-3 or TRBV12-4 and TRBJ1-4, with D possibly TRBD1 on 5 matching bases. This CDR3 has 14 residues. The V gene lost 6 bases and the J gene lost 8 bases, with 16 bases spanning the gap. Here the CDR3 DNA reads TGTGCCAGCAGCCCGGGACGGCTTGTAGAAAAACTGTTTTTT. It yields the protein CASSPGRLVEKLFF.

A few counts support this clonotype. The chain carries TRBV27 and TRBJ1-4; no reliable D call. Germline assignment: CDR1 MNHEY and CDR2 SMNVEV (reference sequence). Trimming pared 0 bases from V and 2 bases from J, leaving 7 bases between. The CDR3 spans 15 residues. The CDR3 region has the DNA TGTGCCAGCAGTTTATCTCCGTCTACTAATGAAAAACTGTTTTTT. This sequence encodes CASSLSPSTNEKLFF.

This clonotype came up once. This sequence joins TRBV28 and TRBJ1-6; 9 bases fit TRBD1. The junction had 5 bases not matched to a gene; V was cut back by 6 bases and J by 8 bases. The CDR3 covers 14 residues. CDR1 is MDHEN, CDR2 SYDVKM, per germline. In DNA form, the CDR3 reads TGTGCCAGCAGGACAGGGGGAGGGGATTCACCCCTCCACTTT. Translated, it gives CASRTGGGDSPLHF.

The chain is built from TRBV20-1 and TRBJ2-1, with TRBD2 matching over 12 bases. V trimming: 0 bases; J trimming: 7 bases; junction bases outside the gene matches: 13. This CDR3 comprises 18 residues. CDR1 is DFQATT, CDR2 SNEGSKA, per germline (reference sequence). CDR3 residues: CSARETPLAGGWTNEQFF. DNA of the CDR3: TGCAGTGCTAGAGAGACACCACTAGCGGGAGGCTGGACGAATGAGCAGTTCTTC.

This chain links TRBV7-2 with TRBJ2-5; 8 bases are shared with TRBD1. V lost 0 bases and J lost 11; bases outside the gene matches: 8. Per germline, CDR1 SGHTA and CDR2 FQGNSA. The CDR3 contains 14 residues. The DNA for the CDR3 is TGTGCCAGCAGCTTAGCAGGACAGGGTTACGGGCAGTACTTC. Its protein is CASSLAGQGYGQYF.

This chain joins TRBV30 and TRBJ2-5; D unresolved. From germline, CDR1 is GTSNPN and CDR2 SVGIG (reference sequence). V lost 3 bases and J 9 bases, leaving 14 bases between the germline ends. The CDR3 contains 12 residues. CDR3 bases: TGTGCCTGGAGGAGCGATTCCCGCCCCCAGTACTTC. Residues: CAWRSDSRPQYF.

CDR3 nucleotide sequence: TGTGCCAGCAGCCAAGAGATTAGCGGGGGCCGACGGGGTAGGTACGAGCAGTACTTC. Its translation: CASSQEISGGRRGRYEQYF. The V call is TRBV14, the J call TRBJ2-5; 9 nucleotides match TRBD2. The J call may be wrong; the DNA end is better matched by TRBJ2-7. This CDR3 comprises 19 residues. CDR1 is SGHDN and CDR2 is FVKESK in the germline V gene.

This clonotype was seen a few times. The chain employs TRBV7-2 and TRBJ2-7; 8 bases line up with TRBD1. The CDR3 spans 13 residues. CDR1 and CDR2 (germline): SGHTA, FQGNSA. V lost 8 bases and J lost 4; bases outside the gene matches: 7. The CDR3 DNA reads as TGTGCCAGCGCCCGGACAGGGTATTACGAGCAGTACTTC. Translating gives CASARTGYYEQYF.

The CDR3 sequence is CASSLDGTGVTGELFF. The CDR3 DNA follows: TGCGCCAGCAGCTTGGATGGGACAGGGGTCACCGGGGAGCTGTTTTTT. The chain has TRBV5-1 and TRBJ2-2; 10 bases map to TRBD1. Germline V CDR1 and CDR2: SGHRS, YFSETQ. V shed 0 bases and J 4 bases; nucleotides not matched to a gene: 3. The CDR3 is 16 amino acids.

This clonotype has just a few counts. The chain employs TRBV2 and TRBJ2-7; 8 nucleotides match TRBD1. Germline values: CDR1 SNHLY, CDR2 FYNNEI. The V and J ends lost 5 bases and 3 bases, in that order; junction bases with no gene match: 6. The CDR3 loop spans 14 amino acids. The CDR3 DNA reads TGTGCCAGCAGTACGGACAGGGAGGTCTACGAGCAGTACTTC. Protein product: CASSTDREVYEQYF.

This clonotype turned up a few times. A single base separates this from a much larger clone, so it may be a read error. V gene TRBV6-2 or TRBV6-3 combines with J gene TRBJ2-7, with D maybe TRBD2 (5 bases). V was trimmed by 5 bases and J by 4 bases, leaving 18 bases between them. The CDR3 consists of 15 residues. The germline V gene encodes CDR1 MNHEY and CDR2 SVGEGT. The CDR3 DNA is TGTGCCAGCAGTGCCGTCAGCGGCGCTATGTACGAGCAGTACTTC. As protein: CASSAVSGAMYEQYF.

The sample holds a few counts of this clonotype. A much larger clone sits a single nucleotide away, making a read error possible. The chain links TRBV5-4 to TRBJ2-7; TRBD2 might be the D (5 bases). The ends were cut back, 2 bases at V and 7 bases at J, with 10 bases in the middle. Germline CDR1 is SGHNT and CDR2 is YYREEE (reference sequence). This CDR3 comprises 12 residues. CDR3 loop: CASSLFGGEQYF. Written as DNA, the CDR3 is TGTGCCAGCAGCTTATTCGGAGGAGAGCAGTACTTC.

The chain joins TRBV5-1 to TRBJ1-2; perhaps TRBD1 as D (6 bases). The CDR3 loop spans 16 amino acids. The V end was cut by 0 bases, the J end by 5 bases, with 17 bases between. The germline V gene has CDR1 SGHRS and CDR2 YFSETQ. DNA for the CDR3: TGCGCCAGCAGCTTGGAAAGGGGGGCGCCGAAATATGGCTACACCTTC. It specifies CASSLERGAPKYGYTF.

As for this clonotype: The junction departs from germline at one end; a sequencing error may be responsible. V usage is TRBV5-1 and J usage is TRBJ2-4; 10 nucleotides align to TRBD1. Gene TRBJ2-7 matches the end of the DNA better, so the J call may be wrong. CDR1 is SGHRS and CDR2 is YFSETQ in the germline V gene. The CDR3 spans 14 residues. Here the CDR3 reads CANSLRDRGNEQYF. In nucleotides, the CDR3 is TGCGCCAACAGCTTACGGGACAGGGGAAACGAGCAGTACTTC.

In its sample, this clonotype was seen a few times. A much larger clone differs from this one at a single base, so this may be a read error. The V gene is TRBV7-8, the J gene TRBJ2-6, with D uncertain. Looked up from germline, CDR1 is SGHVS and CDR2 is FQNEAQ. Deletions cut 2 bases from V and 0 bases from J, with 8 bases between. The CDR3 contains 16 residues. CDR3 amino acids: CASSLKGVSGANVLTF. CDR3 coding DNA: TGTGCCAGCAGCTTAAAAGGTGTCTCTGGGGCCAACGTCCTGACTTTC.

The V gene is TRBV4-1, the J gene TRBJ1-4; TRBD1 matches 8 bases. The ends lost 5 bases at V and 6 bases at J; junction bases unmatched: 5. CDR1 and CDR2 from the germline V gene are MGHRA and YSYEKL. CDR3 size: 14 residues. CDR3: CASSKGQVDEKLFF. As DNA, the CDR3 is TGCGCCAGCAGCAAGGGACAGGTCGATGAAAAACTGTTTTTT.

The chain joins TRBV6-2 or TRBV6-3 to TRBJ2-1, with D hard to call. The V gene's germline CDR1 is MNHEY and CDR2 SVGEGT. The CDR3 extends over 12 amino acids. Trimming cost V 4 bases and J 4 bases, with 5 bases left between them. CDR3 coding DNA: TGTGCCAGCAGTTCGCAATACAATGAGCAGTTCTTC. Its translation: CASSSQYNEQFF.

V gene TRBV4-1 combines with J gene TRBJ2-1; 8 nucleotides align to TRBD2. Germline values: CDR1 MGHRA, CDR2 YSYEKL. Germline trimming cut 6 bases from V and 9 bases from J; bases unmatched to any gene: 13. This CDR3 has 15 residues. The CDR3 sequence is CASRRGLARSGEQFF. In DNA, the CDR3 is TGCGCCAGCAGACGCGGACTAGCACGGTCAGGTGAGCAGTTCTTC.

To note about this clonotype: An end of the junction does not agree with germline; a read error may underlie this. This chain links TRBV2 with TRBJ2-5; D is undetermined. Germline CDR1 reads SNHLY; CDR2 reads FYNNEI. The CDR3 totals 16 residues. This CDR3 reads CARSEDRALKGEIQYF. CDR3 nucleotide sequence: TGTGCCCGCAGTGAAGATCGGGCCCTAAAAGGAGAGATCCAGTACTTC.

The table lists this clonotype with many counts. The chain joins TRBV20-1 to TRBJ2-7; 10 bases align to TRBD2. CDR1 is DFQATT, CDR2 SNEGSKA, per germline (reference sequence). J was trimmed by 5 bases and V by 3 bases; bases with no gene match: 10. The CDR3 spans 15 residues. The CDR3 region is CSASPSGRAVNEQYF. CDR3 in DNA: TGCAGTGCTAGTCCGAGCGGGAGGGCCGTAAACGAGCAGTACTTC.

The CDR3 sequence: CASRDRVNQPQHF. Written as DNA, the CDR3 is TGTGCCAGTAGGGACAGGGTGAATCAGCCCCAGCATTTT. This chain joins TRBV12-3 or TRBV12-4 and TRBJ1-5; 9 nucleotides align to TRBD1. Trimming cost V 9 bases and J 4 bases; bases outside gene matches: 4. The CDR3 length is 13 residues.

V and J are TRBV5-1 and TRBJ1-5, with D perhaps matching TRBD1 (6 bases). Trimming removed 4 bases at V and 2 bases at J, with 10 bases between. Germline CDR1 reads SGHRS; CDR2 reads YFSETQ. The CDR3 extends over 14 amino acids. The CDR3, as DNA: TGCGCCAGCAGCGAGGGGGTTGGCAATCAGCCCCAGCATTTT. Encoded protein: CASSEGVGNQPQHF.